This record looks at one T cell receptor beta chain sequence and its context. Primed by a sample-barcoded 5' primer and a J-beta primer mix, a second PCR proceeded for about 7 to 11 cycles. All samples yielded 2.5 million or more CDR3-containing paired-end reads. TCRdb ran MiXCR on the 5' RACE reads and lists one entry per CDR3 protein. The table lists around 1,900,000 distinct CDR3 sequences, 30% to 40% of them singletons. The data belong to a study of blood T cells in healthy people across ages. The V end lost 4 bases, the J end lost 2 bases, and 12 bases lay between the germline ends. Germline V lookup: CDR1 MNHNS, CDR2 SASEGT. The CDR3 is 15 residues long. Collection of ten milliliters of peripheral blood was performed for each donor. Researchers isolated at least 7 million PBMCs per sample.

The sequence came from a human donor in good health. The sequenced material came from blood. The chain has TRBV6-1 and TRBJ1-5, with TRBD1 as a possible D gene (5 bases). The CDR3 spells CASSGTPGGNQPQHF. The CDR3, as DNA: TGTGCCAGCAGTGGGACACCGGGGGGCAATCAGCCCCAGCATTTT.